This TCR beta chain was identified in a study of blood T cells in healthy people across ages. As regards this clonotype: What it binds is unknown.

Study-level results: Estimated diversity across one million T cells was deemed an underestimate.

Investigators took about 9.2 milliliters of peripheral blood from every donor. Total RNA extraction produced at least 5.5 micrograms (per sample) for the study. Combining a sample-barcoded 5' primer with a J-beta primer mix, a second PCR ran for 7 to 11 cycles. TCRdb re-called the 5' RACE reads through MiXCR, storing one row per CDR3 protein. Of 850,000 or so distinct CDR3 sequences in the sample, more than 25% were seen once. The sequence was obtained from a woman of 80 years or more in good health. The specimen was blood.

The CDR3 coding sequence is TGTGCCAGCAGAACAGGGGGAGGGCATCAGCCCCAGCATTTT. Its protein product is CASRTGGGHQPQHF. J is TRBJ1-5 and V is TRBV6-1, with 8 bases identical to TRBD1. The CDR3 runs 14 residues. Germline CDR1 is MNHNS and CDR2 is SASEGT. Unmatched junction bases numbered 6, after V lost 6 bases and J lost 5 bases.